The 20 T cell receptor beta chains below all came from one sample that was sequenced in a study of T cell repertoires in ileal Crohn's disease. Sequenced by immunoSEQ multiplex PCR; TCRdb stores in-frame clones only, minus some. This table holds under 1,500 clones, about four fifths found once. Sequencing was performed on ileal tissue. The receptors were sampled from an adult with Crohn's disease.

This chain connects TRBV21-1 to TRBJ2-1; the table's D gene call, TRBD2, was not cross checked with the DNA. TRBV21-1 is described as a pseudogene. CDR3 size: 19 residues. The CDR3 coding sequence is TGTGCCAGCAGCAAAGGGACTAGCGGGAGGTCTTACTCCTACAATGAGCAGTTCTTC. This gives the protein CASSKGTSGRSYSYNEQFF.

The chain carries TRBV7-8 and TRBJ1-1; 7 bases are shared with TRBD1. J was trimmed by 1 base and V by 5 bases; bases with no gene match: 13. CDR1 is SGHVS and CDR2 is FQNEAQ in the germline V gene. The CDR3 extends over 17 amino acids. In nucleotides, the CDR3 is TGTGCCAGCAGCCGCGGTCGCCATACAGGGGAGAACACTGAAGCTTTCTTT. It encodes CASSRGRHTGENTEAFF.

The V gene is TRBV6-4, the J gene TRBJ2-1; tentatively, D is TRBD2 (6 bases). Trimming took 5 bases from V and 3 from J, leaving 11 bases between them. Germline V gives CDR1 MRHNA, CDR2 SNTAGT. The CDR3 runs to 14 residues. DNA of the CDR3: TGTGCCAGCAGTATTGCTAGCGACTACAATGAGCAGTTCTTC. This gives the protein CASSIASDYNEQFF.

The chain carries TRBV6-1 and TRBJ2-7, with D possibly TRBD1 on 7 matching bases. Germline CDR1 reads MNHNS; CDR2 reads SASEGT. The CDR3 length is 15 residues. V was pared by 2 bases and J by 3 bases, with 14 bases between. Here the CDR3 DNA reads TGTGCCAGCAGTGAAACGGCAGGGGGGAGCTACGAGCAGTACTTC. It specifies CASSETAGGSYEQYF.

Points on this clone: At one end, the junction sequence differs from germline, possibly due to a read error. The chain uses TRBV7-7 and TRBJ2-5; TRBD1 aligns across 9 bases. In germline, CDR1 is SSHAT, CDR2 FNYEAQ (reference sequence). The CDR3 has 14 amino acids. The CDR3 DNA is TGTGCTAGCAGCCTTGACAGGGGGGAAGAGACCCAGTACTTC. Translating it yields CASSLDRGEETQYF.

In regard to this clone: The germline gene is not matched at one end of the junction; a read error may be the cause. The chain's CDR3 is CASGQPGQGLTNYGHTF. The DNA for the CDR3 is TGCGCCAGCGGCCAACCGGGACAGGGACTTACTAACTATGGCCACACCTTC. The V call is TRBV4-1, the J call TRBJ1-2; 9 nucleotides match TRBD1. This CDR3 comprises 17 residues. Germline lookup yields CDR1 MGHRA and CDR2 YSYEKL.

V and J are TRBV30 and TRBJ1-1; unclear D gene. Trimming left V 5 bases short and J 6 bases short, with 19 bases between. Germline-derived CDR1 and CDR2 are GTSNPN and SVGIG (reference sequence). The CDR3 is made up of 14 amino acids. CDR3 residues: CAWVVMSGSPEAFF. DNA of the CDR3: TGTGCCTGGGTAGTGATGTCGGGATCTCCTGAAGCTTTCTTT.

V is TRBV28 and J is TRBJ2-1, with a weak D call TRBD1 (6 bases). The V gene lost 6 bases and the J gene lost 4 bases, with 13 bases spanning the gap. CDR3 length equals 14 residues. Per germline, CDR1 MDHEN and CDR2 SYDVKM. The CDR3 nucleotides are TGTGCCAGCAGAGCCGGGACAAAGTACAATGAGCAGTTCTTC. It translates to CASRAGTKYNEQFF.

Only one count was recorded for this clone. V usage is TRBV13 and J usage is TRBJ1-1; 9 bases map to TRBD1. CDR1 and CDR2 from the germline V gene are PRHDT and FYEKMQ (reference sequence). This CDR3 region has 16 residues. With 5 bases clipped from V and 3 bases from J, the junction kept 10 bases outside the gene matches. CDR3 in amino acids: CASSGHPTGGYTEAFF. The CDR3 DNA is TGTGCCAGCAGCGGCCATCCGACAGGGGGATACACTGAAGCTTTCTTT.

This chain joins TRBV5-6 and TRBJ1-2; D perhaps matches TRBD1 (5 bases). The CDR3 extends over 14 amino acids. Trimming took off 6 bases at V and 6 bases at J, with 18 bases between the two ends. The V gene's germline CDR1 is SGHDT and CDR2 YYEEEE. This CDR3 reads CASTPNSGFNGYTF. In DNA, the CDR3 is TGTGCCAGCACCCCAAACTCAGGGTTCAATGGCTACACCTTC.

The chain's CDR3 is CASSPRDRVDYGYTF. The CDR3 nucleotides read TGTGCCAGCAGCCCCCGGGACAGGGTGGACTATGGCTACACCTTC. The chain employs TRBV7-8 and TRBJ1-2; 9 nucleotides match TRBD1. The CDR3 loop spans 15 amino acids. CDR1 and CDR2 from the germline V gene are SGHVS and FQNEAQ. V was pared by 5 bases and J by 3 bases, with 7 bases of the junction left unmatched.

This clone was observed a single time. The CDR3 here is CASSLAGQVPATNEKLFF. DNA of the CDR3: TGTGCCAGCAGCTTAGCCGGACAAGTTCCTGCAACTAATGAAAAACTGTTTTTT. The V and J genes are TRBV7-8 and TRBJ1-4; TRBD1 is a possible D gene (5 bases). V was cut by 0 bases and J by 0 bases, with 14 bases left in between. Per the germline V gene, CDR1 is SGHVS and CDR2 is FQNEAQ. The CDR3 has 18 amino acids.

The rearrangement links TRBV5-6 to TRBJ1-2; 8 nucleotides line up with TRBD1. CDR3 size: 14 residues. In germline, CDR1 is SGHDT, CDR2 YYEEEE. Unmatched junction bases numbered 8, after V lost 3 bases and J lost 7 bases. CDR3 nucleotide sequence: TGTGCCAGCAGCTGGAAGACAGGGGTGGGTGGCTACACCTTC. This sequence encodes CASSWKTGVGGYTF.

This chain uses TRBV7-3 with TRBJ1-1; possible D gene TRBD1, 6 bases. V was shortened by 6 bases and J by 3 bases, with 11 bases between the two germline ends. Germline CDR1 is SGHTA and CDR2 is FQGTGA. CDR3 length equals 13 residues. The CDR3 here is CASRLQGYTEAFF. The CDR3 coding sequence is TGTGCCAGCAGGTTACAGGGTTACACTGAAGCTTTCTTT.

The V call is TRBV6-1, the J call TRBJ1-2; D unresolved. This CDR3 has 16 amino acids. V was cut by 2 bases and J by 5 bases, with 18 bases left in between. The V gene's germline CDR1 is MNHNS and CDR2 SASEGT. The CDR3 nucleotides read TGTGCCAGCAGTGAAAACGGATTGAGACAATCTTATGGCTACACCTTC. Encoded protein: CASSENGLRQSYGYTF.

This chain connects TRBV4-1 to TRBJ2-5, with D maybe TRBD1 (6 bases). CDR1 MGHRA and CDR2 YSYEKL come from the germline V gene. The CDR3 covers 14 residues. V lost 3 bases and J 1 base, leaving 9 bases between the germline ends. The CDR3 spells CASSQGAGQETQYF. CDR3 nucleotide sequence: TGCGCCAGCAGCCAGGGGGCGGGCCAAGAGACCCAGTACTTC.

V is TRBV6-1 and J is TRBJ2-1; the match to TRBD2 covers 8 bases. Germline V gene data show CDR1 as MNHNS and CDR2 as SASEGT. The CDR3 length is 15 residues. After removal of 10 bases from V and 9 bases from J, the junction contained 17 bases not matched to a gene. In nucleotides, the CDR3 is TGTGCCACCAATCGGGTCGCCAGCGGGAGCGGTGAGCAGTTCTTC. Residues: CATNRVASGSGEQFF.

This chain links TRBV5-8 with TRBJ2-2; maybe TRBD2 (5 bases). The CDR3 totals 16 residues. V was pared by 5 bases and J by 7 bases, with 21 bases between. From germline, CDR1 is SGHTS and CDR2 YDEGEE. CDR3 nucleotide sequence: TGTGCCAGCAGGCGTGGAGCAGTGGCGGGTGTCGGGGAGCTGTTTTTT. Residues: CASRRGAVAGVGELFF.

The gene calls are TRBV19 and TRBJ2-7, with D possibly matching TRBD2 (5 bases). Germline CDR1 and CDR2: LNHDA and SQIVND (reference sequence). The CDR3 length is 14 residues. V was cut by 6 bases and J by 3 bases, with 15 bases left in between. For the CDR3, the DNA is TGTGCCAGTAGCCCCCGAGGGCCTCACTACGAGCAGTACTTC. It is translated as CASSPRGPHYEQYF.

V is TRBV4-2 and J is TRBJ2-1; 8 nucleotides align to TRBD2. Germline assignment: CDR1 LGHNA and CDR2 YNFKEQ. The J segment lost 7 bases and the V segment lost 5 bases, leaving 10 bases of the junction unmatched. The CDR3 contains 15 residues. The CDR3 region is CASSAREGGWNEQFF. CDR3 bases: TGTGCCAGCAGCGCCCGGGAGGGGGGATGGAATGAGCAGTTCTTC.